The T cell receptor (beta chain) described here comes from a study of regulatory and conventional T cells in RAG deficiency. Overall study findings and caveats: Compared with controls, unique Treg TCR beta sequences dropped about 100-fold in Omenn syndrome and CID/AS. Shannon entropy fell and Simpson indices rose in RAG-deficient patients. Patient subsets had shorter CDR3s; Omenn Treg-Tconv overlap exceeded 90%.

The CDR3 runs 13 residues. The germline V and J ends were trimmed by 5 bases and 8 bases, with 15 bases remaining between them. CDR1 is SEHNR, CDR2 FQNEAQ, per germline (reference sequence). Details on this clone: What it binds is not known.

TCRdb keeps only in-frame clones here, not all; method: immunoSEQ multiplex PCR. The repertoire has 32,000 or so clones, about 88% of them found once; the top ten carry about 13%. This sample also belongs to another study, concerning regulatory T cells. Per that study: The PCR used 52 TRBV and 13 TRBJ primers. Patient repertoires had restricted TRB V-J pairs and skewed V and J usage, most in Tregs.

This receptor was taken from a human donor in good health. This rearrangement joins TRBV7-9 to TRBJ1-2, with D hard to call. Sequenced material: CD8+ T cells sorted from blood. This CDR3 is CASSKDVENGYTF. CDR3 in DNA: TGTGCCAGCAGCAAGGACGTTGAGAACGGCTACACCTTC.